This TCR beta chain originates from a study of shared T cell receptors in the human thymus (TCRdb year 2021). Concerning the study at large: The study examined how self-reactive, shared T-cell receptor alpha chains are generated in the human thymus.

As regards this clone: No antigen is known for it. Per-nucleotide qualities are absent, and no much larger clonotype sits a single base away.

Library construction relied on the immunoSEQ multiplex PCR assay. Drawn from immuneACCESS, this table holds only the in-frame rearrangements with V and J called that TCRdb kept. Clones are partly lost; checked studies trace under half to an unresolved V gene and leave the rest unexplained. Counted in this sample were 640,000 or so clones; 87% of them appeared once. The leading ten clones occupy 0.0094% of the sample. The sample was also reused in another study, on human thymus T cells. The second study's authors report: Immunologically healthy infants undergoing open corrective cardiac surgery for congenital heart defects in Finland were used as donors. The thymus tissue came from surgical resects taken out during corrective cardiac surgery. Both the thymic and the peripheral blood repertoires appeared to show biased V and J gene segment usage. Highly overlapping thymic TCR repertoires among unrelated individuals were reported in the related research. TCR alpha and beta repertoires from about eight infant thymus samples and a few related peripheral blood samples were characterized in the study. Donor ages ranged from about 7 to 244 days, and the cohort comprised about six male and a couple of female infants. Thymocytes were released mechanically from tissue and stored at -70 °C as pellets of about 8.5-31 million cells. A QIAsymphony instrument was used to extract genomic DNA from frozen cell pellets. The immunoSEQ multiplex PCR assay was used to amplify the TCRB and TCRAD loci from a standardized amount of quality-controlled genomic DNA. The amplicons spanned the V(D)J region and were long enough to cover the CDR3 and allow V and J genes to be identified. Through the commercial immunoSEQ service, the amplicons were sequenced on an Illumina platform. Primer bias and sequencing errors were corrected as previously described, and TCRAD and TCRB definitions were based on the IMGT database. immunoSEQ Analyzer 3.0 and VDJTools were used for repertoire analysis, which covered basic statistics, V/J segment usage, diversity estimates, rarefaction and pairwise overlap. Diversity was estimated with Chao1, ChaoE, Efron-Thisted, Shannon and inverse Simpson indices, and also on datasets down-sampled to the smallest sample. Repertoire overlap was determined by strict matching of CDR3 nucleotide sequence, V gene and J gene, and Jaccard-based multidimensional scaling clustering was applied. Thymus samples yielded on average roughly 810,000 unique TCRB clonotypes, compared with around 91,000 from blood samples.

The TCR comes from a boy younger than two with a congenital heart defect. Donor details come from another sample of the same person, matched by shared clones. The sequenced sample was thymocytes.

In nucleotides, the sequence is TGTGCCTGGAGTAACCCTCGAAGGACAGGGGCCACAGATACGCAGTATTTT. Protein translation: CAWSNPRRTGATDTQYF. This sequence uses TRBV30 and TRBJ2-3, with 9 bases aligning to TRBD1. Here V drops 2 bases and J drops 2 bases, and the junction holds 11 bases not matched to any gene. Based on the germline V gene (reference sequence), the CDR1 and CDR2 sequences are GTSNPN and SVGIG. From its cysteine to its phenylalanine, the CDR3 spans 17 amino acids. The entry retains the CDR3 DNA only, 51 bases that are in frame from base 1. With the portions outside the CDR3 filled from the reference TRBV30 and TRBJ2-3 genes, the complete variable region becomes SQTIHQWPATLVQPVGSPLSLECTVEGTSNPNLYWYRQAAGRGLQLLFYSVGIGQISSEVPQNLSASRPQDRQFILSSKKLLLSDSGFYLCAWSNPRRTGATDTQYFGPGTRLTVL.